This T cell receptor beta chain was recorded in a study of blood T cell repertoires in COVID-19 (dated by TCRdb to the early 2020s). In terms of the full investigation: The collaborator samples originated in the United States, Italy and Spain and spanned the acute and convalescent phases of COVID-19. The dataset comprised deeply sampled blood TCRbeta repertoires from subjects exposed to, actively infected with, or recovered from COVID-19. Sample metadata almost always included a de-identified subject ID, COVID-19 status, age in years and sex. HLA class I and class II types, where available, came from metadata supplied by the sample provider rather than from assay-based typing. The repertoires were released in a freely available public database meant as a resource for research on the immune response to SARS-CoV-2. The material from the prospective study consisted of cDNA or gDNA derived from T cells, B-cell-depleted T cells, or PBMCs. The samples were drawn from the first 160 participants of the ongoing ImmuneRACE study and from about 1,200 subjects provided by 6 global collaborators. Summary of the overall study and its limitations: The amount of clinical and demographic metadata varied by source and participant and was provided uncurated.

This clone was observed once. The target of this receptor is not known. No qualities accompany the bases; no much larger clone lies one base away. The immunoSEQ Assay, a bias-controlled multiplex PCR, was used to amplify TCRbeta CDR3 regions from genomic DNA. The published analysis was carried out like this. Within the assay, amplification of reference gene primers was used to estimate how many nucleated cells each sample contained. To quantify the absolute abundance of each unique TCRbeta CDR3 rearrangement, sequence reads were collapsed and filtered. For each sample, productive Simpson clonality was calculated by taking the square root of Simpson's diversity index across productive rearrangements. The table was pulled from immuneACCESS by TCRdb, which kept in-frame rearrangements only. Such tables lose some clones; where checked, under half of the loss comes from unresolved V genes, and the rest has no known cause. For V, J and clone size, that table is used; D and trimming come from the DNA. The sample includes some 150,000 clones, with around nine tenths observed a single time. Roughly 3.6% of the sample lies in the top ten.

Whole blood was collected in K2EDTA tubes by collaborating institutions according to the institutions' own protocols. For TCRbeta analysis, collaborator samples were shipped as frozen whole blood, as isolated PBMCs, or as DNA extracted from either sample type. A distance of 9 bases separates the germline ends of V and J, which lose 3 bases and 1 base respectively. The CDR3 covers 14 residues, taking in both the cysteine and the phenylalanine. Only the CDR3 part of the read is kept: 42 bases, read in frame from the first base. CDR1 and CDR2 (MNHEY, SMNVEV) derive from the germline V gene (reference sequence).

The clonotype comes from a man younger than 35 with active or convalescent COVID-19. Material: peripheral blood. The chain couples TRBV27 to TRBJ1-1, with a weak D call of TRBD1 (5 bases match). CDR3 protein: CASSFRQGNTEAFF. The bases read TGTGCCAGCAGTTTTCGTCAGGGGAACACTGAAGCTTTCTTT.